This T cell receptor (beta chain) was recovered during a study of T cell clonality in common variable immunodeficiency. Study outcomes and limitations: Fewer deletions and N-nucleotide insertions were reportedly seen in common variable immunodeficiency TCR beta sequences. Repertoire-complication correlations in CVID were limited by patient heterogeneity.

This clone was found many times. Its antigen is undetermined. The read terminates 3 residues before the CDR3 end, so the remaining end is supplied by the germline J gene. The data were produced by immunoSEQ multiplex PCR, yet TCRdb's version contains in-frame clones alone and is incomplete. The sample was found to contain approximately 37,000 clones, and every one recurs. Trimming stripped 0 bases from V and 5 bases from J, with 13 bases between. In germline, CDR1 is PRHDT, CDR2 FYEKMQ (reference sequence). The CDR3 contains 15 residues. The chain employs TRBV13 and TRBJ2-5; a possible D gene is TRBD1 (5 bases). The sequence came from a person aged 18 to 75 in good health. The specimen sequenced was peripheral blood mononuclear cells. The CDR3 is CASSLGHDKGETQYF. The sequenced CDR3 bases are TGTGCCAGCAGCTTAGGCCACGACAAGGGGGAGACC.